These T cell receptor beta chains were read from a single sample in a study of blood T cell repertoires in COVID-19. Generated by immunoSEQ multiplex PCR, the TCRdb table keeps only in-frame clones and is missing some. The sample records 200,000 to 250,000 clones, roughly 88% being singletons. The sample was peripheral blood. These receptors were obtained from a man in his late teens or twenties with active or convalescent COVID-19. Each CDR3 is given with its conserved first and last residue. The order of the fields is clone size, D gene, V gene, J gene, CDR3 DNA, CDR3 protein. A D gene is named only where the DNA matches it firmly. Where a row states a size, it is once, few, many or the class of an expanded clone; other rows omit it.

-	-	TRBV5-4	TRBJ2-5	TGTGCCAGCAGCTTGAGCCAGGGTAGAGAGACCCAGTACTTC	CASSLSQGRETQYF
-	TRBD1	TRBV6-5	TRBJ1-1	TGTGCCAGCAGCGGGGACAGGGGGCTAGAAGCTTTCTTT	CASSGDRGLEAFF
-	TRBD1	TRBV9	TRBJ2-5	TGTGCCAGCAGCGTAGCTGGGACAGGGGGCTTAGAGACCCAGTACTTC	CASSVAGTGGLETQYF
-	-	TRBV7-2	TRBJ2-1	TGTGCCAGCAGCTTAACTAGCCCCGGGAATGAGCAGTTCTTC	CASSLTSPGNEQFF
-	-	TRBV19	TRBJ1-1	TGTGCCAGTAGTATAATCAGTCCATGGACAAGGGGTCACACTGAAGCTTTCTTT	CASSIISPWTRGHTEAFF
once	TRBD1	TRBV9	TRBJ1-1	TGTGCCAGCAGCGTTCACGGGACAGGCATGAACACTGAAGCTTTCTTT	CASSVHGTGMNTEAFF
-	-	TRBV20-1	TRBJ2-7	TGCAGTGCTAGTCTGCCCCCCCGAGGGATTAGCTACGAGCAGTACTTC	CSASLPPRGISYEQYF
-	-	TRBV10-2	TRBJ1-5	TGCGCCAGCAGTTGGGGAACAGGGACCTTGTCGCAGCCCCAGCATTTT	CASSWGTGTLSQPQHF
many	-	TRBV7-2	TRBJ2-7	TGTGCCAGCAGCTTAGTCAGGGGAGACGAGCAGTACTTC	CASSLVRGDEQYF
-	-	TRBV9	TRBJ1-4	TGTGCCAGCAGCGTAAAAGAGGGTAGGGATGAAAAACTGTTTTTT	CASSVKEGRDEKLFF
-	TRBD1	TRBV6-6	TRBJ1-6	TGTGCCAGCAGTCGAACCCCAAGTCGAGGACAGGGGTCTAATTCACCCCTCCACTTT	CASSRTPSRGQGSNSPLHF
-	TRBD2	TRBV28	TRBJ2-3	TGTGCCACGGGGGGGCTCACAGATACGCAGTATTTT	CATGGLTDTQYF
-	-	TRBV19	TRBJ1-2	TGTGCCAGTAGTTGGGGCACAAATCGAGGCTACACCTTC	CASSWGTNRGYTF
-	-	TRBV3-1/TRBV3-2	TRBJ1-1	TGTGCCAGCAGCCAAGATCGTTGGCCGGCTTTCTTT	CASSQDRWPAFF
-	TRBD1	TRBV5-4	TRBJ1-2	TGTGCCAGCAGCTTAGACAGGGATCTCTATGGCTACACCTTC	CASSLDRDLYGYTF
-	-	TRBV21-1	TRBJ2-7	TGTGCCAGCAGCATTATCGAGCCCCACGAGCAGTACTTC	CASSIIEPHEQYF
-	TRBD2	TRBV6-2/TRBV6-3	TRBJ2-7	TGTGCCAGCACCCCGAGTAGCGGGAGTCTCGAGCAGTACTTC	CASTPSSGSLEQYF
-	-	TRBV2	TRBJ2-7	TGTGCCAGCAGTGATGTGGAAGGGGCCGAGCAGTACTTC	CASSDVEGAEQYF
few	TRBD1	TRBV9	TRBJ1-6	TGTGCCAGCAGCGTCGCCGGGACAGGGCTCGATTCACCCCTCCACTTT	CASSVAGTGLDSPLHF
-	-	TRBV11-2	TRBJ2-1	TGTGCCAGCAGCTTAGGGGAGCGTGAGCAGTTCTTC	CASSLGEREQFF
-	TRBD2	TRBV5-4	TRBJ2-3	TGTGCCAGCAGCCGGGGGGGAAGCACAGATACGCAGTATTTT	CASSRGGSTDTQYF
-	TRBD1	TRBV18	TRBJ1-5	TGTGCCAGCTCACCAAGGACAGGGATCGTCCCCAATCAGCCCCAGCATTTT	CASSPRTGIVPNQPQHF
-	TRBD2	TRBV27	TRBJ2-1	TGTGCCAGCAGTCCTCCTACCCTAGCGGGAGGGCCCGATGAGCAGTTCTTC	CASSPPTLAGGPDEQFF
once	TRBD2	TRBV11-2	TRBJ2-1	TGTGCCAGCAGCTTAAGGGTAGCGGGGTCGTTCTCCTACAATGAGCAGTTCTTC	CASSLRVAGSFSYNEQFF
few	TRBD1	TRBV6-1	TRBJ2-5	TGTGCCAGCAGTGAATTGGGACAGGGGTTAAGGGCCCAGTACTTC	CASSELGQGLRAQYF
-	-	TRBV30	TRBJ1-2	TGTGCCTGGAGACTAGGGACCTCGGGGGGGAGTGGCTACACCTTC	CAWRLGTSGGSGYTF
-	TRBD1	TRBV4-3	TRBJ2-2	TGCGCCAGCAGCCAAGAGCAGACAGGGCTCGGCGGGGAGCTGTTTTTT	CASSQEQTGLGGELFF
-	-	TRBV4-1	TRBJ2-7	TGCGCCAGCAGCCAGCGGGGGGACAGCTCCTACGAGCAGTACTTC	CASSQRGDSSYEQYF
once	-	TRBV12-5	TRBJ2-7	TGTGCTAGTGGTTTGGGCGGGACTTCCTACGAGCAGTACTTC	CASGLGGTSYEQYF
-	TRBD1	TRBV19	TRBJ2-7	TGTGCCAGTAGTATAGCGACAGGGGACTACGAGCAGTACTTC	CASSIATGDYEQYF
-	-	TRBV28	TRBJ1-1	TGTGCCAGCAGTTTAATGAGGAAGGGCCACGGGGGCACTGAAGCTTTCTTT	CASSLMRKGHGGTEAFF
once	TRBD2	TRBV19	TRBJ2-1	TGTGCCAGTAGTATCCCTAGCGGGCCCTATGGGGATGAGCAGTTCTTC	CASSIPSGPYGDEQFF
-	TRBD1	TRBV7-2	TRBJ2-3	TGTGCCAGCAGCCCGACAGGCCACGCGGGCAGGGGGCGCGGTACGCAGTATTTT	CASSPTGHAGRGRGTQYF
-	TRBD1	TRBV4-2	TRBJ2-1	TGTGCCAGCAGCCAATTGACAGGGGGCCTCAACAATGAGCAGTTCTTC	CASSQLTGGLNNEQFF
-	TRBD1	TRBV27	TRBJ1-1	TGTGCCAGCAGTTTATATGGGACAGCCCGTGTGAACACTGAAGCTTTCTTT	CASSLYGTARVNTEAFF
many	-	TRBV4-2	TRBJ2-6	TGTGCCAGCAGTCCCCGGGACTCTGGGGCCAACGTCCTGACTTTC	CASSPRDSGANVLTF
-	TRBD1	TRBV3-1/TRBV3-2	TRBJ1-5	TGTGCCAGCAGCCAAGGACAGGGCGGTTATCAGCCCCAGCATTTT	CASSQGQGGYQPQHF
-	TRBD2	TRBV14	TRBJ2-1	TGTGCCAGCAGCCAGACTGGGAGCGGGAGGGACAATGAGCAGTTCTTC	CASSQTGSGRDNEQFF
-	TRBD2	TRBV6-5	TRBJ2-7	TGTGCCAGCAGGGAGGGACTAGATCCCTACGAGCAGTACTTC	CASREGLDPYEQYF
few	TRBD2	TRBV7-2	TRBJ2-7	TGTGCCAGCAGCGCCCTGGGACTAGCGGGGCCCTACGAGCAGTACTTC	CASSALGLAGPYEQYF
-	TRBD2	TRBV2	TRBJ2-1	TGTGCCAGCAGTGCCCGAGCAGCGGGAGTGGGTCGAGATGAGCAGTTCTTC	CASSARAAGVGRDEQFF
-	-	TRBV5-1	TRBJ2-7	TGCGCCAGCAGCTCGACAGTCGGCTTCGACGAGCAGTACTTC	CASSSTVGFDEQYF
-	TRBD1	TRBV6-5	TRBJ2-7	TGTGCCAGCAGTTATGGGGGACAGGGGACCTACGAGCAGTACTTC	CASSYGGQGTYEQYF
-	TRBD2	TRBV30	TRBJ2-1	TGTGCCTGGAGGGGACTAGATGCATGGTCCTACAATGAGCAGTTCTTC	CAWRGLDAWSYNEQFF
-	-	TRBV12-3/TRBV12-4	TRBJ1-2	TGTGCCAGCAGTCCACGAGAATTCGGCTACACCTTC	CASSPREFGYTF
-	-	TRBV27	TRBJ1-4	TGTGCCAGCAGTCCCAACAGGGTCGAAAAACTGTTTTTT	CASSPNRVEKLFF
-	TRBD2	TRBV6-5	TRBJ2-1	TGTGCCAGCAGTCCACTAGCGGGAGACAACAATGAGCAGTTCTTC	CASSPLAGDNNEQFF
many	-	TRBV5-4	TRBJ1-6	TGTGCCAGCAGCTTGGACAGTCCATCACCCCTCCACTTT	CASSLDSPSPLHF
-	-	TRBV4-1	TRBJ1-5	TGCGCCAGCAGCCAAGACCCAGGTCAGCCCCAGCATTTT	CASSQDPGQPQHF
-	-	TRBV6-4	TRBJ2-3	TGTGCCAGCAGTGAAACGGAGACAGATACGCAGTATTTT	CASSETETDTQYF
-	TRBD1	TRBV10-3	TRBJ1-1	TGTGCCAGTCAGACAGGGTATGGGGAAGCTTTCTTT	CASQTGYGEAFF